These T cell receptor beta chains were read from a single sample in a study of cytomegalovirus exposure and HLA in healthy donors. Measured with immunoSEQ multiplex PCR; TCRdb has only the in-frame clones, and not every one. The data show 150,000 to 200,000 clones, over 75% seen once. The sequenced material came from PBMCs. All receptors derive from a man between 18 and 35 years old in good health and CMV-seronegative. CDR3s include the opening cysteine and the closing phenylalanine or tryptophan. The order of the fields is V gene, D gene, J gene, clone size, CDR3 protein, CDR3 DNA. A D gene is named only where the DNA matches it firmly. Some rows have no size entry. The others give once, few or many, or a class for an expanded clone.

TRBV5-4,TRBD1,TRBJ2-7,few,CASSLVGGGGSEQYF,TGTGCCAGCAGCTTGGTAGGGGGCGGTGGGAGCGAGCAGTACTTC
TRBV5-4,TRBD2,TRBJ2-5,-,CASSLELAGIGQETQYF,TGTGCCAGCAGCTTGGAACTAGCGGGGATAGGCCAAGAGACCCAGTACTTC
TRBV19,-,TRBJ1-3,-,CASSMTAGSGNTIYF,TGTGCCAGTAGTATGACGGCAGGCTCTGGAAACACCATATATTTT
TRBV7-6,TRBD2,TRBJ2-5,-,CASSLGLAGGPQETQYF,TGTGCCAGCAGCTTGGGACTAGCGGGGGGCCCACAGGAGACCCAGTACTTC
TRBV6-1,-,TRBJ1-1,few,CASSEFLRTEAFF,TGTGCCAGCAGTGAATTTCTTAGAACTGAAGCTTTCTTT
TRBV4-1,-,TRBJ1-3,-,CASSQDTMRLRDSGNTIYF,TGCGCCAGCAGCCAAGATACTATGCGCCTACGAGATTCCGGAAACACCATATATTTT
TRBV14,-,TRBJ2-5,-,CASSQFSGGGGIQYF,TGTGCCAGCAGCCAATTCTCCGGAGGGGGGGGGATCCAGTACTTC
TRBV19,TRBD2,TRBJ2-3,-,CASSIVVGGGDTQYF,TGTGCCAGTAGTATAGTAGTGGGGGGGGGAGATACGCAGTATTTT
TRBV5-1,-,TRBJ2-3,few,CASSLVGSRGDTQYF,TGCGCCAGCAGCTTGGTAGGTAGCCGAGGAGATACGCAGTATTTT
TRBV25-1,TRBD2,TRBJ2-1,-,CASSVAGAKQFF,TGTGCCAGCAGTGTAGCGGGGGCCAAACAGTTCTTC
TRBV25-1,TRBD1,TRBJ2-1,-,CASRTGGNEQFF,TGTGCCAGCAGGACAGGGGGGAATGAGCAGTTCTTC
TRBV7-9,-,TRBJ2-3,-,CASSLDHTDTQYF,TGTGCCAGCAGCTTAGATCACACAGATACGCAGTATTTT
TRBV2,-,TRBJ1-5,-,CASRPSGVGNQPQHF,TGTGCCAGCAGGCCTTCAGGGGTTGGCAATCAGCCCCAGCATTTT
TRBV27,-,TRBJ2-7,-,CASPSEARRAPYEQYF,TGTGCCAGCCCCTCTGAGGCGAGGAGGGCCCCCTACGAGCAGTACTTC
TRBV4-3,-,TRBJ2-2,-,CASSLDSPNTGELFF,TGCGCCAGCAGCCTTGACAGCCCAAACACCGGGGAGCTGTTTTTT
TRBV5-1,-,TRBJ1-4,-,CASSWTVNEKLFF,TGCGCCAGCAGCTGGACAGTTAATGAAAAACTGTTTTTT
TRBV7-9,TRBD2,TRBJ2-7,-,CASSLGRASGRYEQYF,TGTGCCAGCAGCTTAGGGCGGGCTAGCGGACGCTACGAGCAGTACTTC
TRBV5-1,TRBD1,TRBJ2-2,-,CASSRDRGNTGELFF,TGCGCCAGCAGCCGGGACAGGGGCAACACCGGGGAGCTGTTTTTT
TRBV6-1,-,TRBJ2-7,once,CASSWESNGPYEQYF,TGTGCCAGCAGTTGGGAGTCCAACGGGCCCTACGAGCAGTACTTC
TRBV5-1,-,TRBJ2-2,-,CASSLGQVLRSTGELFF,TGCGCCAGCAGCTTGGGACAGGTTCTTCGCAGTACCGGGGAGCTGTTTTTT
TRBV7-9,TRBD2,TRBJ2-7,-,CASSNKGLSYEQYF,TGTGCCAGCAGCAATAAGGGACTATCCTACGAGCAGTACTTC
TRBV23-1,TRBD1,TRBJ1-2,-,CASSQSHRGRGGYTF,TGCGCCAGCAGTCAATCACACAGGGGGAGAGGAGGCTACACCTTC
TRBV5-1,TRBD2,TRBJ2-3,-,CASSLLGTSGRTDTQYF,TGCGCCAGCAGCTTGTTGGGGACTAGCGGCCGCACAGATACGCAGTATTTT
TRBV10-3,TRBD1,TRBJ2-5,-,CAIMKGAQETQYF,TGTGCCATCATGAAGGGGGCCCAAGAGACCCAGTACTTC
TRBV6-5,TRBD1,TRBJ2-3,-,CASSPDRGRDTQYF,TGTGCCAGCAGCCCCGACAGGGGCCGGGATACGCAGTATTTT
TRBV23-1,-,TRBJ1-3,once,CASSPRSGRIPSGNTIYF,TGCGCCAGCAGTCCCCGGAGCGGGCGGATCCCCTCTGGAAACACCATATATTTT